The clone carrying this T cell receptor (beta chain) has a count of ten or more. The sample belongs to a study of early T cells in non-severe SARS-CoV-2 infection. Study context: RNA in bulk from unsorted whole blood was sequenced, and chains were unpaired.

The CDR3 extends over 14 amino acids. Trimming cost V 5 bases and J 0 bases, with 10 bases left between them. In germline, CDR1 is SQVTM, CDR2 ANQGSEA. The TCR library protocol attached unique molecular identifiers to the individual cDNA molecules. MiXCR, run by TCRdb on the 5' RACE reads, gives a single entry per CDR3 protein. The table includes under 45,000 distinct CDR3 sequences, about 8% detected once. The clonotype was recovered from an adult who was a healthcare worker with PCR-confirmed SARS-CoV-2 infection or an uninfected control (not recorded which). This specimen was whole blood, taken at baseline. The rearrangement uses TRBV29-1 and TRBJ1-4; D unresolved. The CDR3 here is CSVLHSATNEKLFF. CDR3 bases: TGCAGCGTTCTTCACAGCGCAACTAATGAAAAACTGTTTTTT. The whole variable domain, remainder taken from reference TRBV29-1 and TRBJ1-4, is SAVISQKPSRDICQRGTSLTIQCQVDSQVTMMFWYRQQPGQSLTLIATANQGSEATYESGFVIDKFPISRPNLTFSTLTVSNMSPEDSSIYLCSVLHSATNEKLFFGSGTQLSVL.